These T cell receptor beta chains were read from a single sample in a study of cytomegalovirus exposure and HLA in healthy donors. The repertoire was sequenced with immunoSEQ multiplex PCR; TCRdb's copy has only in-frame clones and lacks some. Of 95,000 to 110,000 clones in the sample, roughly 75% were seen once. Source material: PBMCs. These receptor sequences come from a woman in her thirties or forties in good health and CMV-seronegative. Both conserved end residues are part of each CDR3. Fields, in order: CDR3 protein, CDR3 DNA, clone size, J gene, V gene, CDR3 length, D gene. D genes are given only for firm matches. Rows may omit the clone size; those that give it use once, few, many or a size class.

CDR3: CASSMVGLQGEKLFF; DNA: TGTGCCAGTAGTATGGTGGGACTACAAGGGGAAAAACTGTTTTTT; size: .; J: TRBJ1-4; V: TRBV19; length: 15; D: .
CDR3: CASSGIVRDGEKLFF; DNA: TGTGCCAGCAGCGGAATCGTCAGGGATGGAGAAAAACTGTTTTTT; size: .; J: TRBJ1-4; V: TRBV28; length: 15; D: .
CDR3: CAISDQGGYEQYF; DNA: TGTGCCATCAGTGACCAGGGGGGCTACGAGCAGTACTTC; size: .; J: TRBJ2-7; V: TRBV10-3; length: 13; D: .
CDR3: CASSLNGGWETQYF; DNA: TGTGCCAGCAGCTTAAACGGGGGATGGGAGACCCAGTACTTC; size: .; J: TRBJ2-5; V: TRBV7-6; length: 14; D: .
CDR3: CSVVRGERAGEQFF; DNA: TGCAGCGTAGTACGGGGGGAGAGAGCTGGGGAGCAGTTCTTC; size: .; J: TRBJ2-1; V: TRBV29-1; length: 14; D: TRBD2
CDR3: CARIYAGELFF; DNA: TGTGCGCGAATTTACGCCGGGGAGCTGTTTTTT; size: once; J: TRBJ2-2; V: TRBV30; length: 11; D: .
CDR3: CASSLTRGRPGNTIYF; DNA: TGTGCCAGCAGCTTAACGAGAGGAAGGCCCGGAAACACCATATATTTT; size: .; J: TRBJ1-3; V: TRBV7-2; length: 16; D: .
CDR3: CASRKAGTGRNSPLHF; DNA: TGTGCCAGCAGAAAGGCAGGGACAGGTCGTAATTCACCCCTCCACTTT; size: .; J: TRBJ1-6; V: TRBV7-2; length: 16; D: TRBD1
CDR3: CASSLAPAGGNEKLFF; DNA: TGTGCCAGCAGCTTAGCGCCAGCCGGGGGTAATGAAAAACTGTTTTTT; size: .; J: TRBJ1-4; V: TRBV7-2; length: 16; D: .
CDR3: CASSIVKGTSVFSSYEQYF; DNA: TGTGCCAGTAGTATAGTAAAAGGGACTAGCGTTTTTAGCTCCTACGAGCAGTACTTC; size: .; J: TRBJ2-7; V: TRBV19; length: 19; D: TRBD2
CDR3: CASSLSPPETAYEQYF; DNA: TGTGCCAGCAGTTTATCCCCTCCCGAGACAGCCTACGAGCAGTACTTC; size: once; J: TRBJ2-7; V: TRBV27; length: 16; D: .
CDR3: CASSLSDYGYTF; DNA: TGTGCCAGCAGCCTATCGGACTATGGCTACACCTTC; size: few; J: TRBJ1-2; V: TRBV7-9; length: 12; D: .
CDR3: CASSLGGSPFTKQYF; DNA: TGTGCCAGCAGCTTGGGTGGTAGCCCTTTCACGAAACAGTACTTC; size: once; J: TRBJ2-7; V: TRBV5-4; length: 15; D: .
CDR3: CAWSPGKGKTHSGANVLTF; DNA: TGTGCCTGGAGCCCCGGGAAGGGCAAAACTCACTCTGGGGCCAACGTCCTGACTTTC; size: .; J: TRBJ2-6; V: TRBV30; length: 19; D: .
CDR3: CASSISGGAEAFF; DNA: TGTGCCAGTAGTATTTCGGGGGGGGCTGAAGCTTTCTTT; size: .; J: TRBJ1-1; V: TRBV19; length: 13; D: .
CDR3: CASSLAGDTQYF; DNA: TGCGCCAGCAGCTTGGCCGGAGATACGCAGTATTTT; size: .; J: TRBJ2-3; V: TRBV5-1; length: 12; D: .
CDR3: CASSPGGHSIYEQYF; DNA: TGTGCCAGCAGCCCCGGCGGACACTCTATTTACGAGCAGTACTTC; size: .; J: TRBJ2-7; V: TRBV7-6; length: 15; D: .
CDR3: CASSIPQPGTSSPAYNEQFF; DNA: TGTGCCAGTAGTATTCCACAACCCGGGACATCATCCCCTGCCTACAATGAGCAGTTCTTC; size: few; J: TRBJ2-1; V: TRBV19; length: 20; D: .
CDR3: CASSGPSGLPYNEQFF; DNA: TGTGCCAGCAGCGGGCCGAGCGGACTACCTTACAATGAGCAGTTCTTC; size: .; J: TRBJ2-1; V: TRBV9; length: 16; D: .
CDR3: CASSLSGPSSGNTIYF; DNA: TGTGCCAGCAGTTTAAGCGGACCTAGCTCTGGAAACACCATATATTTT; size: .; J: TRBJ1-3; V: TRBV28; length: 16; D: .
CDR3: CASSDSTLFYEQYF; DNA: TGTGCCAGCAGCGATTCGACTCTATTCTACGAGCAGTACTTC; size: .; J: TRBJ2-7; V: TRBV6-5; length: 14; D: .
CDR3: CSVQIQGTEAFF; DNA: TGCAGCGTTCAAATCCAGGGGACTGAAGCTTTCTTT; size: .; J: TRBJ1-1; V: TRBV29-1; length: 12; D: .
CDR3: CASSEPGRANYGYTF; DNA: TGTGCCAGCAGTGAGCCGGGCAGGGCTAACTATGGCTACACCTTC; size: .; J: TRBJ1-2; V: TRBV6-1; length: 15; D: .
CDR3: CASTRGRNSTNYGYTF; DNA: TGTGCCAGTACCCGGGGGAGGAACAGTACTAACTATGGCTACACCTTC; size: .; J: TRBJ1-2; V: TRBV19; length: 16; D: .
CDR3: CASSIGLAYEQYF; DNA: TGTGCCAGTAGTATTGGACTAGCATACGAGCAGTACTTC; size: few; J: TRBJ2-7; V: TRBV19; length: 13; D: TRBD2
CDR3: CASSLAGTGEKLFF; DNA: TGCGCCAGCAGCTTGGCCGGGACAGGGGAAAAACTGTTTTTT; size: .; J: TRBJ1-4; V: TRBV5-1; length: 14; D: TRBD1
CDR3: CSVDRQGEPYEQYF; DNA: TGCAGCGTGGATCGACAGGGCGAACCCTACGAGCAGTACTTC; size: .; J: TRBJ2-7; V: TRBV29-1; length: 14; D: TRBD1
CDR3: CASSWGRDSVAYEQYF; DNA: TGCGCCAGCAGCTGGGGTCGGGACAGTGTCGCCTACGAGCAGTACTTC; size: .; J: TRBJ2-7; V: TRBV5-1; length: 16; D: TRBD1